This T cell receptor beta chain was documented in a study of cytomegalovirus exposure and HLA in healthy donors. Overall study results and limits: Later, TCR association rates were found to vary by HLA locus, highest for DRB1 and lowest for HLA-C. Earlier findings revealed that most TCR beta V segments proved productive either about 87% or about 30% of the time.

Remarks on this clone: No antigen is known for it.

V lost 0 bases and J 5 bases, leaving 13 bases between the germline ends. Germline values: CDR1 SGDLS, CDR2 YYNGEE. The CDR3 sequence is 15 residues long. A multiplex PCR was run with 60 Vbeta primers and 13 Jbeta primers. Produced via immunoSEQ multiplex PCR; TCRdb's table is partial and in-frame only. The table includes some 90,000 clones, just under 80% detected once. The sequence came from a woman aged 40 to 50 in good health and CMV-seronegative. Sequenced material: PBMCs. The chain employs TRBV9 and TRBJ2-3; D perhaps matches TRBD2 (6 bases). The CDR3 region is CASSVVWGELDTQYF. In DNA, the CDR3 is TGTGCCAGCAGCGTAGTTTGGGGGGAGTTAGATACGCAGTATTTT.